The 29 T cell receptor beta chains in this list originate from one sample, sequenced in a study of memory CD4+ T cells and cytomegalovirus serostatus. The sort gate was single viable CD3+CD4+CD8-CD45RO+ cells for memory CD4+ T cells. The protocol was immunoSEQ multiplex PCR, while the TCRdb copy is restricted to in-frame clones and leaves out a portion. The table includes more than 35,000 clones, 78% detected once. Source material: memory CD4+ T cells from blood. The receptors originated from an adult in good health and CMV-seronegative.

By proportion, this clone is medium-sized. The rearrangement uses TRBV5-4 and TRBJ1-1; TRBD1 is a possible D gene (5 bases). Germline V gene lookup returns CDR1 SGHNT and CDR2 YYREEE (reference sequence). V lost 7 bases to trimming and J lost 1 base, with 17 bases between them. The CDR3 is 15 residues long. The CDR3 sequence is CASFFRGRRNTEAFF. The CDR3 DNA reads as TGTGCCAGCTTTTTTAGGGGTAGAAGGAACACTGAAGCTTTCTTT. The whole variable domain, remainder taken from reference TRBV5-4 and TRBJ1-1, is ETGVTQSPTHLIKTRGQQVTLRCSSQSGHNTVSWYQQALGQGPQFIFQYYREEENGRGNFPPRFSGLQFPNYSSELNVNALELDDSALYLCASFFRGRRNTEAFFGQGTRLTVV.

This chain uses TRBV14 with TRBJ1-4; D not resolved. Germline CDR1 and CDR2: SGHDN and FVKESK. Deletions cut 1 base from V and 4 bases from J, with 7 bases between. There are 14 residues in the CDR3. CDR3 in amino acids: CASSQASGNEKLFF. CDR3 DNA: TGTGCCAGCAGCCAAGCGTCGGGTAATGAAAAACTGTTTTTT.

The chain recombines TRBV6-1 with TRBJ1-2, with a possible D match to TRBD1 (5 bases). Looked up from germline, CDR1 is MNHNS and CDR2 is SASEGT. There are 14 residues in the CDR3. V was cut by 4 bases and J by 2 bases, with 11 bases left in between. CDR3 sequence (DNA): TGTGCCAGCAGTGCGTGGACAAGCAACTATGGCTACACCTTC. Amino acid sequence: CASSAWTSNYGYTF.

This chain joins TRBV2 and TRBJ2-3; possible D gene TRBD2, 6 bases. V lost 4 bases, J lost 1 base, and 9 bases lay in between. The CDR3 is 14 residues long. The V gene's germline CDR1 is SNHLY and CDR2 FYNNEI. CDR3 nucleotides: TGTGCCAGCAGTGTGAAGCGGGGCACAGATACGCAGTATTTT. It specifies CASSVKRGTDTQYF.

This chain connects TRBV5-1 to TRBJ2-3, with 8 bases matching TRBD2. Germline lookup yields CDR1 SGHRS and CDR2 YFSETQ. The CDR3 has 14 residues. The J segment lost 3 bases and the V segment lost 4 bases, leaving 4 bases of the junction unmatched. This CDR3 is CASSQGLATDTQYF. The CDR3 coding sequence is TGCGCCAGCAGCCAAGGACTAGCAACAGATACGCAGTATTTT.

This chain uses TRBV5-5 with TRBJ2-2; 9 nucleotides match TRBD1. CDR1 is SGHKS and CDR2 is YYEKEE in the germline V gene (reference sequence). The V segment lost 4 bases and the J segment 0 bases; nucleotides outside the gene matches: 7. The CDR3 has 17 amino acids. CDR3 region: CASSSSQGATNTGELFF. DNA for the CDR3: TGTGCCAGCAGCAGTTCACAGGGGGCCACGAACACCGGGGAGCTGTTTTTT.

The chain recombines TRBV7-6 with TRBJ1-5; unclear D gene. V gave up 3 bases and J gave up 4 bases, with 4 bases separating them. The germline V gene encodes CDR1 SGHVS and CDR2 FNYEAQ. The CDR3 has 12 residues. The CDR3 loop reads CASSFTNQPQHF. CDR3 in DNA: TGTGCCAGCAGCTTTACGAATCAGCCCCAGCATTTT.

In the case of this clone: One end of the junction varies from germline; a read error may be responsible. J is TRBJ2-6 and V is TRBV2; 9 bases agree with TRBD1. The CDR3 consists of 19 residues. The germline V gene has CDR1 SNHLY and CDR2 FYNNEI. The CDR3 DNA reads TGTGCCAGCATCCCGGGACAGGGTAGAGGGGGCTCTGGGTCCAACGTCCTGACTTTC. Protein product: CASIPGQGRGGSGSNVLTF.

The chain links TRBV19 to TRBJ2-3; 7 bases agree with TRBD1. After removal of 5 bases from V and 5 bases from J, the junction contained 7 bases not matched to a gene. Per germline, CDR1 LNHDA and CDR2 SQIVND (reference sequence). The CDR3 runs 14 residues. CDR3 loop: CASSWRQGKDTQYF. DNA for the CDR3: TGTGCCAGTAGTTGGCGACAGGGAAAAGATACGCAGTATTTT.

This chain connects TRBV5-1 to TRBJ1-2; D not certain. The ends were cut back, 4 bases at V and 1 base at J, with 14 bases in the middle. Germline assignment: CDR1 SGHRS and CDR2 YFSETQ. This CDR3 contains 15 residues. CDR3: CASSPGQPGNYGYTF. The DNA of the CDR3 is TGCGCCAGCAGCCCGGGCCAGCCGGGTAACTATGGCTACACCTTC. The whole variable domain, remainder taken from reference TRBV5-1 and TRBJ1-2, is KAGVTQTPRYLIKTRGQQVTLSCSPISGHRSVSWYQQTPGQGLQFLFEYFSETQRNKGNFPGRFSGRQFSNSRSEMNVSTLELGDSALYLCASSPGQPGNYGYTFGSGTRLTVV.

This clone has only a few counts. V is TRBV5-1 and J is TRBJ1-2; unclear D gene. V lost 0 bases, J lost 1 base, and 13 bases lay in between. CDR3 length equals 16 residues. Germline V lookup: CDR1 SGHRS, CDR2 YFSETQ. The CDR3 is CASSLAPGVSNYGYTF. The CDR3, as DNA: TGCGCCAGCAGCTTGGCCCCTGGGGTTAGTAACTATGGCTACACCTTC.

The chain recombines TRBV5-1 with TRBJ2-1; D might be TRBD1 (5 bases). Germline CDR1 reads SGHRS; CDR2 reads YFSETQ. The CDR3 sequence is 15 residues long. V lost 1 base, J lost 8 bases, and 16 bases lay in between. CDR3 loop: CASSLRRQLADEQFF. The CDR3 coding sequence is TGCGCCAGCAGCTTGCGGAGACAGCTGGCGGATGAGCAGTTCTTC.

V and J are TRBV2 and TRBJ1-3; perhaps TRBD1 as D (6 bases). The CDR3 contains 16 residues. The V end lost 6 bases, the J end lost 0 bases, and 15 bases lay between the germline ends. CDR1 is SNHLY and CDR2 is FYNNEI in the germline V gene. CDR3 sequence reads: CASSRRPGASGNTIYF. In DNA form, the CDR3 reads TGTGCCAGCAGCCGCCGGCCAGGGGCCTCTGGAAACACCATATATTTT.

The chain employs TRBV30 and TRBJ1-5; tentatively, D is TRBD1 (6 bases). Germline loops: CDR1 GTSNPN, CDR2 SVGIG (reference sequence). The V gene lost 5 bases and the J gene lost 0 bases, with 11 bases spanning the gap. CDR3 length equals 14 residues. The CDR3 coding sequence is TGTGCCTGGCAGGGGTTCGATAGCAATCAGCCCCAGCATTTT. It specifies CAWQGFDSNQPQHF.

The V and J genes are TRBV7-2 and TRBJ1-5; 7 nucleotides match TRBD1. V shed 5 bases, J shed 1 base, and the junction held 2 bases outside the gene matches. This CDR3 comprises 14 residues. CDR1 SGHTA and CDR2 FQGNSA come from the germline V gene. The CDR3 is CASSRDSSNQPQHF. DNA of the CDR3: TGTGCCAGCAGCCGGGACAGCAGCAATCAGCCCCAGCATTTT.

This clone was found a few times. The chain employs TRBV6-1 and TRBJ1-1; the D gene is possibly TRBD1 (6 bases). V gave up 6 bases and J gave up 1 base, with 12 bases separating them. The germline V gene has CDR1 MNHNS and CDR2 SASEGT. The CDR3 consists of 14 residues. The CDR3 coding sequence is TGTGCCAGCAGGGGAGGGGGGACGAACACTGAAGCTTTCTTT. Protein sequence: CASRGGGTNTEAFF.

The genes are TRBV7-9 and TRBJ2-3; TRBD2 agrees at 10 bases. V lost 2 bases to trimming and J lost 2 bases; unmatched junction nucleotides: 13. Germline CDR1 reads SEHNR; CDR2 reads FQNEAQ (reference sequence). CDR3 size: 19 residues. In nucleotides, the CDR3 is TGTGCCAGCAGCTTATTCGTAGGCTTGACTAGCGGGCTCACAGATACGCAGTATTTT. Its translation: CASSLFVGLTSGLTDTQYF.

This clone came up a few times. This chain links TRBV5-8 with TRBJ1-2, with D maybe TRBD1 (6 bases). Trimming removed 4 bases from V and 0 bases from J, with 16 bases in between. The CDR3 loop spans 16 amino acids. The V gene's germline CDR1 is SGHTS and CDR2 YDEGEE. CDR3: CASSPYRVTPNYGYTF. The CDR3 nucleotides read TGTGCCAGCAGCCCCTACAGGGTTACTCCTAACTATGGCTACACCTTC.

The J gene is TRBJ1-2, the V gene TRBV14, with TRBD1 matching over 7 bases. V dropped 6 bases and J dropped 4; count of bases not matched to a gene: 17. The CDR3 is 17 amino acids. Per the germline V gene, CDR1 is SGHDN and CDR2 is FVKESK. The CDR3, as DNA: TGTGCCAGCAGTACGGGGTCTCACCGGGACAGTTCCTATGGCTACACCTTC. Protein: CASSTGSHRDSSYGYTF.

CDR3 region: CASSFGTGNGYTF. DNA for the CDR3: TGTGCCAGCAGTTTCGGGACAGGGAATGGCTACACCTTC. The V and J genes are TRBV27 and TRBJ1-2; 9 bases are shared with TRBD1. This CDR3 has 13 residues. Per germline, CDR1 MNHEY and CDR2 SMNVEV (reference sequence). The V gene end was trimmed by 3 bases and the J gene end by 6 bases; junction bases not matched to a gene: 2.

This clone appeared a single time. This chain uses TRBV4-1 with TRBJ1-3; tentative D call: TRBD1 (6 bases). V was shortened by 3 bases and J by 0 bases, with 9 bases between the two germline ends. The CDR3 length is 15 residues. Germline V CDR1 and CDR2: MGHRA, YSYEKL. The CDR3 here is CASSQPQGSGNTIYF. CDR3 sequence (DNA): TGCGCCAGCAGCCAGCCACAGGGCTCTGGAAACACCATATATTTT.

The rearrangement links TRBV4-1 to TRBJ2-7; D perhaps matches TRBD1 (5 bases). Germline V gene sequence: CDR1 MGHRA, CDR2 YSYEKL. The CDR3 sequence is 16 residues long. V was shortened by 6 bases and J by 2 bases, with 20 bases between the two germline ends. CDR3: CASRPTSDSPPYEQYF. The CDR3 DNA follows: TGCGCCAGCAGACCCACCTCAGACAGCCCTCCCTACGAGCAGTACTTC.

The chain is built from TRBV18 and TRBJ2-3; 7 nucleotides match TRBD1. CDR3 length: 17 residues. With V trimmed by 3 bases and J by 0 bases, 9 bases remained unmatched. The germline CDR1 and CDR2 sequences are KGHSH and LQKENI. The CDR3 DNA follows: TGTGCCAGCTCACCCAGAGGACACAGGGGAAGCACAGATACGCAGTATTTT. Its translation is CASSPRGHRGSTDTQYF.

V usage is TRBV14 and J usage is TRBJ2-7; TRBD1 matches at 7 bases. The germline V gene encodes CDR1 SGHDN and CDR2 FVKESK. The J segment lost 6 bases and the V segment lost 1 base, leaving 18 bases of the junction unmatched. CDR3 size: 18 residues. CDR3 in DNA: TGTGCCAGCAGCCAAGGAAGGGGATCGACAGGGCACGTCCGCGAGCAGTACTTC. Amino acid sequence: CASSQGRGSTGHVREQYF. Supplemented by reference TRBV14 and TRBJ2-7, the full variable domain reads EAGVTQFPSHSVIEKGQTVTLRCDPISGHDNLYWYRRVMGKEIKFLLHFVKESKQDESGMPNNRFLAERTGGTYSTLKVQPAELEDSGVYFCASSQGRGSTGHVREQYFGPGTRLTVT.

The genes are TRBV7-9 and TRBJ1-4; TRBD1 is a possible D gene (5 bases). The germline V and J ends were trimmed by 1 base and 8 bases, with 8 bases remaining between them. CDR3 length: 13 amino acids. Germline V gene sequence: CDR1 SEHNR, CDR2 FQNEAQ (reference sequence). The CDR3 is CASSLVAGEKLFF. The CDR3 DNA is TGTGCCAGCAGCTTAGTAGCAGGGGAAAAACTGTTTTTT.

The V gene is TRBV7-9, the J gene TRBJ1-4; D unclear. The germline CDR1 and CDR2 sequences are SEHNR and FQNEAQ (reference sequence). V lost 2 bases and J lost 0, with 7 bases in between. The CDR3 length is 15 residues. The CDR3 sequence is CASSLSGATNEKLFF. CDR3 nucleotide sequence: TGTGCCAGCAGCTTAAGTGGTGCAACTAATGAAAAACTGTTTTTT.

This clone was seen only once. V is TRBV9 and J is TRBJ2-3; possibly TRBD2 for D (5 bases). The CDR3 has 14 residues. V gave up 0 bases and J gave up 4 bases, with 9 bases separating them. Per the germline V gene, CDR1 is SGDLS and CDR2 is YYNGEE. In DNA form, the CDR3 reads TGTGCCAGCAGCGTAGTGGCTAGCTCAGATACGCAGTATTTT. Amino acids: CASSVVASSDTQYF.

The genes are TRBV4-2 and TRBJ1-4; D is ambiguous. The CDR3 contains 14 residues. V lost 3 bases, J lost 12 bases, and 17 bases lay in between. CDR1 and CDR2 (germline): LGHNA, YNFKEQ. DNA for the CDR3: TGTGCCAGCAGCCATCGAGTCCCTGGGTGGGAACTGTTTTTT. It codes for CASSHRVPGWELFF.

This clone was found once. The rearrangement links TRBV9 to TRBJ2-3, with a possible D match to TRBD1 (6 bases). Trimming left V 3 bases short and J 8 bases short, with 19 bases between. The CDR3 spans 15 residues. CDR1 is SGDLS, CDR2 YYNGEE, per germline. The CDR3 DNA reads TGTGCCAGCAGCGAGGGGGAGAGATCTCGGGGTACGCAGTATTTT. This encodes CASSEGERSRGTQYF.